This T cell receptor beta chain was obtained from a study of T cell responses to AZD1222 COVID-19 vaccine. The study's findings and limits: Spike-specific TCR repertoires showed rising breadth and depth after two AZD1222 doses. Unmutated variant regions reportedly attract nearly half of all spike-specific TCRs.

The CDR3 spans 17 residues. Trimming took 0 bases from V and 0 from J, leaving 11 bases between them. Germline values: CDR1 LGHNA, CDR2 YNFKEQ. A remark on this clone: No antigen is known for it.

TCRdb's table, derived via immunoSEQ multiplex PCR, lists solely in-frame clones and lacks some. The profile shows some 120,000 clones, approximately 91% of them singletons. The receptor's source is an adult in good health. The specimen comprised peripheral blood, sampled on day 0 of AZD1222 vaccination. This sequence joins TRBV4-2 and TRBJ1-4; weak D call: TRBD1 (6 bases). DNA for the CDR3: TGTGCCAGCAGCCAAGATCGCAGGGGTGCAACTAATGAAAAACTGTTTTTT. It codes for CASSQDRRGATNEKLFF.